This TCR beta chain is drawn from a study of T-cell memory formation after mild COVID-19. Study-wide results and caveats: Within pre-infection memory, some responding clones were found, suggesting cross-reactive memory joined.

Employing constant-segment primers, 5'RACE generated TCR alpha and TCR beta cDNA libraries bearing sample barcodes and UMIs. Via MiXCR, TCRdb re-called the 5' RACE reads, giving one row per CDR3 protein. The sample lists roughly 600,000 distinct CDR3 sequences; about 20% were seen once. The germline CDR1 and CDR2 sequences are SGHRS and YFSETQ. Trimming took 2 bases from V and 0 from J, leaving 15 bases between them. CDR3 length: 16 residues. This clonotype appeared a few times. Its antigen is undetermined. The V gene is TRBV5-1, the J gene TRBJ2-7; a weak D match, TRBD1 (5 bases). This sequence originates from an adult woman who had mild COVID-19 (a few samples of this study predate the infection). Cell type and time point are not known. The sequenced material came from PBMCs or a T cell subset sorted from them (not recorded which). CDR3: CASSFGAGSISYEQYF. DNA of the CDR3: TGCGCCAGCAGCTTTGGGGCAGGTTCTATCTCCTACGAGCAGTACTTC.